This TCR beta chain was sequenced for a study of blood T cell repertoires in COVID-19. At the level of the study: Samples representing acute and convalescent COVID-19 were sourced from the United States, Italy and Spain. The cDNA or gDNA used as material had been derived from T cells, B-cell-depleted T cells, or PBMCs.

Some clones are missing from TCRdb's copy, which holds only in-frame ones; the method was immunoSEQ multiplex PCR. The sample has under 200,000 clones, about 88% seen once; the top ten hold roughly 6%. Losses at the gene ends were 6 bases for V and 5 bases for J; bases not matched to a gene: 9. The CDR3 runs 14 residues. Germline CDR1 reads MNHNY; CDR2 reads SVGAGI (reference sequence). Source material: peripheral blood. This clonotype was sampled from a man aged 35-49 years with active or convalescent COVID-19. The V call is TRBV6-6, the J call TRBJ2-5, with TRBD2 matching over 7 bases. This CDR3 is CASSGLGGRETQYF. DNA of the CDR3: TGTGCCAGCAGCGGACTAGGAGGGCGGGAGACCCAGTACTTC.